This T cell receptor (beta chain) was obtained from a study of T cell responses to AZD1222 COVID-19 vaccine. V lost 1 base and J lost 2, with 17 bases in between. Germline CDR1 and CDR2: SEHNR and FQNEAQ (reference sequence). There are 17 residues in the CDR3. Findings and limits, study-wide: Only five or six individuals given AZD1222 were seropositive at baseline. Samples come after the peak T cell response, not at day 14. White British donors predominated, females outnumbered males, and clonal diversity was possibly underestimated. Spike-wide coverage was observed for vaccine-associated CD4 TCRs, with dominant responses at 160-218 and 743-854.

Assay: immunoSEQ multiplex PCR; the TCRdb copy retains only in-frame clones and omits some. The sample lists 150,000 to 200,000 clones, about 90% occurring once. With regard to this clone: The antigen remains unidentified.

Sequenced here: peripheral blood, sampled on day 0 of AZD1222 vaccination. The chain carries TRBV7-9 and TRBJ2-5; D tentatively fits TRBD1 or TRBD2 (6 bases each). This clonotype originated in an adult in good health. CDR3 sequence reads: CASSLELVGGSQETQYF. CDR3 bases: TGTGCCAGCAGCTTAGAGTTGGTGGGGGGCTCGCAAGAGACCCAGTACTTC.